These T cell receptor beta chains were read from a single sample in a study of shared clonotypes between healthy human individuals. Profiled with immunoSEQ multiplex PCR; TCRdb holds only in-frame clones, not every one. In the table there are about 490,000 clones, 70% to 80% of which are singletons. The sequencing input was PBMCs. Receptors originate from a middle-aged woman in good health. Some clones in this sample may be carry-over from other donors' samples. Each CDR3 is given with its conserved first and last residue. A D gene is named only where the DNA matches it firmly. Clone size is given for some rows only: seen once, a few or many times, or a class if the clone is expanded.

size | D | V | CDR3
- | - | TRBV12-5 | CASGPPGGAVNEQFF
- | - | TRBV7-8 | CASSPRVGGMGVQYF
- | - | TRBV6-1 | CASSPRDTNNEQFF
- | - | TRBV10-3 | CAISEEVQPLKQFF
- | TRBD2 | TRBV13 | CASSLVVQREGTHNEQFF
- | - | TRBV28 | CASSYNRVREKYF
- | TRBD2 | TRBV29-1 | CSVEVPAGAAFYNEQFF
- | TRBD1 | TRBV30 | CAWSVGQGRKPQHF
few | - | TRBV6-4 | CASSDSAGSTDTQYF
- | TRBD2 | TRBV19 | CASSIGLAGGSTDTQYF
few | - | TRBV28 | CASSLIPKGELFF
- | - | TRBV6-4 | CASIGAFGIKETQYF
- | TRBD1 | TRBV5-8 | CASSLVLGQGRQPQHF